The 6 T cell receptor beta chains presented below share a single source sample, sequenced in a study of OX40 agonist ivuxolimab in advanced cancers. Method: immunoSEQ multiplex PCR; TCRdb's copy keeps in-frame clones and lacks some. The sample contains approximately 50,000 clones, 75% to 90% of which appear only once. The specimen was CD4+ or CD8+ T cells sorted from blood, collected in a trial of the OX40 agonist ivuxolimab. These receptor sequences come from an adult with an advanced solid tumor such as melanoma, head and neck, liver or kidney cancer.

J is TRBJ2-7 and V is TRBV28; 11 bases line up with TRBD2. Germline V lookup: CDR1 MDHEN, CDR2 SYDVKM. The J segment lost 3 bases and the V segment lost 5 bases, leaving 6 bases of the junction unmatched. The CDR3 has 15 amino acids. CDR3 amino acids: CASSPYTSGSYEQYF. In nucleotides, the CDR3 is TGTGCCAGCAGTCCATATACTAGCGGGAGCTACGAGCAGTACTTC. Together with reference TRBV28 and TRBJ2-7, the CDR3 gives the full variable domain: DVKVTQSSRYLVKRTGEKVFLECVQDMDHENMFWYRQDPGLGLRLIYFSYDVKMKEKGDIPEGYSVSREKKERFSLILESASTNQTSMYLCASSPYTSGSYEQYFGPGTRLTVT.

For the CDR3, the DNA is TGCAGCGTTGACAGGGGTAGCGACGAGCAGTACTTC. This translates into CSVDRGSDEQYF. The gene calls are TRBV29-1 and TRBJ2-7, with a tentative D call TRBD1 (6 bases). In germline, CDR1 is SQVTM, CDR2 ANQGSEA. This CDR3 contains 12 residues. V dropped 3 bases and J dropped 5 bases, with 11 bases sitting between them.

Only one count was recorded for this clone. V usage is TRBV5-1 and J usage is TRBJ1-3, with 7 bases identical to TRBD1. The J segment lost 2 bases and the V segment lost 5 bases, leaving 10 bases of the junction unmatched. CDR1 is SGHRS and CDR2 is YFSETQ in the germline V gene. This CDR3 has 16 residues. CDR3 sequence: CASRLTAGGAGNTIYF. The CDR3 nucleotides are TGCGCCAGCAGGCTGACCGCAGGGGGAGCTGGAAACACCATATATTTT.

V is TRBV6-5 and J is TRBJ2-3; 7 bases are a match to TRBD1. There are 15 residues in the CDR3. Germline CDR1 is MNHEY and CDR2 is SVGAGI. V shed 0 bases, J shed 7 bases, and the junction held 7 bases outside the gene matches. CDR3 loop: CASSYSLRGQHTQYF. CDR3 sequence (DNA): TGTGCCAGCAGTTACTCGTTAAGGGGGCAACATACGCAGTATTTT.

The CDR3 loop reads CASSLLRNEQFF. The CDR3 DNA reads TGTGCCAGCAGTTTGTTGCGGAATGAGCAGTTCTTC. The J gene is TRBJ2-1, the V gene TRBV28; no definite D call. Germline lookup yields CDR1 MDHEN and CDR2 SYDVKM. This CDR3 region has 12 residues. Trimming took 3 bases from V and 7 from J, leaving 7 bases between them.

V gene TRBV9 combines with J gene TRBJ2-7; tentatively, D is TRBD1 (6 bases). Trimming cost V 4 bases and J 7 bases, with 9 bases left between them. The CDR3 is 11 amino acids. Per germline, CDR1 SGDLS and CDR2 YYNGEE. The CDR3 reads CASSTGREQYF. CDR3 coding DNA: TGTGCCAGCAGCACAGGGCGGGAGCAGTACTTC.